This T cell receptor (beta chain) was retrieved from a study of blood T cell repertoires in COVID-19. The overall study: Acute-phase and convalescent COVID-19 samples originated in the United States, Italy and Spain. T cells, B-cell-depleted T cells, or PBMCs supplied cDNA or gDNA.

Germline CDR1 SEHNR, CDR2 FQNEAQ (reference sequence). V shed 3 bases and J 3 bases; nucleotides not matched to a gene: 10. CDR3 length equals 18 residues. Per the original data handling: Reference gene primer amplification in the assay estimated nucleated cell counts. Sequenced by immunoSEQ multiplex PCR; TCRdb stores in-frame clones only, minus some. The D gene and trimming were derived from the DNA, and the V and J assignments and clone size from that table. The sample holds about 35,000 clones, about 83% seen once. V is TRBV7-9 and J is TRBJ2-6, with 8 nucleotides matching TRBD1. The clonotype originates from a man aged 50 or older with acute or convalescent COVID-19. The sequenced material came from peripheral blood. The DNA for the CDR3 is TGTGCCAGCAGCTTCAAGACAGGGGAGGTTCGTGGGGCCAACGTCCTGACTTTC. It translates to CASSFKTGEVRGANVLTF. Full variable domain (outside the CDR3, taken from reference TRBV7-9 and TRBJ2-6): DTGVSQNPRHKITKRGQNVTFRCDPISEHNRLYWYRQTLGQGPEFLTYFQNEAQLEKSRLLSDRFSAERPKGSFSTLEIQRTEQGDSAMYLCASSFKTGEVRGANVLTFGAGSRLTVL.